Included here is one T cell receptor (beta chain) sequence, with context. This entry comes from a study of shared clonotypes between healthy human individuals. Germline assignment: CDR1 SEHNR and CDR2 FQNEAQ (reference sequence). Losses at the gene ends were 4 bases for V and 4 bases for J; bases not matched to a gene: 13. The CDR3 is 16 residues long. CD45RO negativity and positive selection for CCR7 defined naive CD8 cells, a population that excluded terminally differentiated effector memory CD45RA+ cells. Donors were Caucasian adults residing in Nashville, Tennessee, USA. Data came from immunoSEQ multiplex PCR; TCRdb stores just in-frame clones and leaves some out. This table holds over 750,000 clones, approximately 97% found once.

The chain uses TRBV7-9 and TRBJ2-7; 7 bases line up with TRBD2. Material: naive CD8+ T cells sorted from blood. This clonotype was obtained from a man aged 25-40 years in good health. This chain's CDR3 is CASSSPSSGARYEQYF. The CDR3 nucleotides are TGTGCCAGCAGCTCCCCCTCTAGCGGAGCGCGATACGAGCAGTACTTC.